The 24 T cell receptor beta chains below were found in one sample sequenced in a study of glioma-infiltrating T cells. Using RNA template, CDR3s of TCR alpha and beta were amplified with iRepertoire arm-PCR. TCRdb analysed the multiplex PCR reads with MiXCR anew, one entry per CDR3 protein. The sample shows around 190,000 distinct CDR3 sequences, over 30% of them seen only once. The sample consisted of glioma tissue, nonneoplastic brain tissue, or PBMCs (not recorded which). The origin of the receptors is a human donor with low-grade glioma or glioblastoma, undergoing nonglioma brain surgery, or in good health (not recorded which).

Concerning this clonotype itself: The junction shows a germline mismatch at one end, possibly a read error. The V call is TRBV5-1, the J call TRBJ1-1; D gene uncertain. The CDR3 contains 14 residues. Germline V lookup: CDR1 SGHRS, CDR2 YFSETQ. The CDR3 sequence: CASGLEHINTEDFF. Written as DNA, the CDR3 is TGCGCCAGCGGCTTGGAACATATTAACACTGAAGATTTCTTT.

Of note for this clonotype: A read error may explain this, as a much larger clone is one base away. The V gene is TRBV4-3, the J gene TRBJ1-2; D unresolved. The CDR3 is 14 residues long. Germline CDR1 is LGHNA and CDR2 is YSLEER. V lost 7 bases, J lost 5 bases, and 17 bases lay in between. The chain's CDR3 is CASIHVGAGYGYTF. DNA of the CDR3: TGCGCCAGCATCCACGTGGGTGCGGGGTATGGCTACACCTTC.

This clonotype was observed a few times. The chain carries TRBV7-2 and TRBJ2-5; D is unclear. Germline values: CDR1 SGHTA, CDR2 FQGNSA. This CDR3 has 16 residues. V gave up 5 bases and J gave up 4 bases, with 20 bases separating them. The CDR3 DNA is TGTGCCAGCAGCCGGACCAGGACCTTGAACGGAGAGACCCAGTACTTC. Its protein product is CASSRTRTLNGETQYF.

This clonotype was counted many times. The chain combines TRBV11-2 with TRBJ2-3; the D is unclear. Trimming removed 1 base at V and 4 bases at J, with 12 bases between. The germline V gene encodes CDR1 SGHAT and CDR2 FQNNGV. This CDR3 is 15 amino acids long. DNA of the CDR3: TGTGCCAGCAGCTTAGCTTTGGGGAATTCAGATACGCAGTATTTT. Protein: CASSLALGNSDTQYF.

The V gene is TRBV20-1, the J gene TRBJ2-7; the D gene is possibly TRBD2 (6 bases). The germline CDR1 and CDR2 sequences are DFQATT and SNEGSKA (reference sequence). The CDR3 loop spans 13 amino acids. With 5 bases removed from V and 3 bases from J, the gap between germline ends came to 14 bases. The CDR3 DNA sequence: TGCAGTGCTGGGGACGGGAGCTACTACGAGCAGTACTTC. Translation: CSAGDGSYYEQYF.

This clonotype has a count of ten or more. V is TRBV2 and J is TRBJ2-3; 9 nucleotides align to TRBD1. The CDR3 is 15 residues long. Germline loops: CDR1 SNHLY, CDR2 FYNNEI. V lost 5 bases and J lost 9; bases outside the gene matches: 12. The CDR3 loop reads CASSQLRRTGDTQYF. CDR3 sequence (DNA): TGTGCCAGCAGTCAACTCCGTCGGACAGGGGACACGCAGTATTTT.

This clonotype has at least ten counts. The V and J genes are TRBV20-1 and TRBJ2-2; no definite D call. The CDR3 is 13 amino acids. The V and J ends lost 5 bases and 7 bases respectively, with 14 bases between them. Looked up from germline, CDR1 is DFQATT and CDR2 is SNEGSKA (reference sequence). In DNA, the CDR3 is TGCAGTGCTGCTCGGGCCCTCATCGGGGAGCTGTTTTTT. As protein: CSAARALIGELFF.

The table lists this clonotype with a few counts. CDR3 nucleotides: TGTGCCAGCAGCTTATCTCGGACTAGCGTAAACCAGGGAGAAGAGACCCAGTACTTC. Residues: CASSLSRTSVNQGEETQYF. This sequence joins TRBV7-6 and TRBJ2-5; TRBD2 matches at 9 bases. The junction had 16 bases not matched to a gene; V was cut back by 2 bases and J by 3 bases. The CDR3 spans 19 residues. Germline V gene lookup returns CDR1 SGHVS and CDR2 FNYEAQ.

Details on this clonotype: Being one base from a much bigger clone, this may be a read error. The chain combines TRBV6-2 or TRBV6-3 with TRBJ2-7, with TRBD1 identical over 11 bases. Germline values: CDR1 MNHEY, CDR2 SVGEGT. V dropped 6 bases and J dropped 6; count of bases not matched to a gene: 13. The CDR3 spans 16 residues. The CDR3 sequence: CASRRNPGTGGFEQYF. In nucleotides, the CDR3 is TGTGCCAGCAGACGAAACCCCGGGACAGGGGGTTTCGAGCAGTACTTC.

This clonotype was counted at least ten times. The chain has TRBV27 and TRBJ2-3; maybe TRBD1 (5 bases). This CDR3 comprises 17 residues. Germline V gene sequence: CDR1 MNHEY, CDR2 SMNVEV (reference sequence). Trimming removed 2 bases from V and 4 bases from J, with 19 bases in between. CDR3 sequence reads: CASSLIRSGKRADTQYF. DNA for the CDR3: TGTGCCAGCAGTTTAATCCGATCAGGGAAAAGGGCAGATACGCAGTATTTT.

The chain is built from TRBV12-3 or TRBV12-4 and TRBJ2-1; D ambiguous. The CDR3 covers 12 residues. Trimming pared 4 bases from V and 9 bases from J, leaving 10 bases between. CDR3 amino acids: CASSSLTLEQFF. DNA of the CDR3: TGTGCCAGCAGTTCTTTGACGCTTGAGCAGTTCTTC.

The V gene is TRBV13, the J gene TRBJ2-7; the D gene is possibly TRBD1 (5 bases). V lost 1 base and J 2 bases, leaving 12 bases between the germline ends. The CDR3 has 15 amino acids. The germline CDR1 and CDR2 sequences are PRHDT and FYEKMQ (reference sequence). The CDR3 DNA is TGTGCCAGCAGCTTAGTGCTCGACAGTCCCTACGAGCAGTACTTC. Translation gives CASSLVLDSPYEQYF.

This clonotype was counted many times. J is TRBJ1-5 and V is TRBV27, with D perhaps TRBD1 (6 bases). V gave up 5 bases and J gave up 1 base, with 9 bases separating them. The CDR3 totals 14 residues. The V gene's germline CDR1 is MNHEY and CDR2 SMNVEV (reference sequence). CDR3 region: CASSLQGSNQPQHF. Written as DNA, the CDR3 is TGTGCCAGCAGTCTACAGGGAAGCAATCAGCCCCAGCATTTT.

Note on this clonotype: A much larger clone differs from this one at a single base, so this may be a read error. Here the CDR3 reads CASSSGTGGYQTQHF. CDR3 bases: TGTGCCAGTAGCAGTGGGACAGGGGGCTATCAGACCCAGCATTTT. V gene TRBV19 combines with J gene TRBJ1-5; 12 nucleotides match TRBD1. Germline loops: CDR1 LNHDA, CDR2 SQIVND (reference sequence). The CDR3 consists of 15 residues.

This chain joins TRBV14 and TRBJ2-1, with a tentative D call TRBD2 (6 bases). The V gene's germline CDR1 is SGHDN and CDR2 FVKESK. This CDR3 has 16 residues. Trimming left V 2 bases short and J 3 bases short, with 14 bases between. The CDR3 is CASSQLGRGLYNEQFF. The DNA for the CDR3 is TGTGCCAGCAGCCAACTCGGGCGGGGTCTCTACAATGAGCAGTTCTTC.

This chain uses TRBV6-2 or TRBV6-3 with TRBJ1-1; maybe TRBD1 (6 bases). Germline CDR1 and CDR2: MNHEY and SVGEGT. The length of the CDR3 is 17 residues. V lost 5 bases to trimming and J lost 6 bases, with 25 bases between them. In DNA, the CDR3 is TGTGCCAGCAGTCGAGTTGGAGGGGGAGGCATCGTCGCTGAAGCTTTCTTT. The encoded protein is CASSRVGGGGIVAEAFF.

This clonotype appeared many times. The chain employs TRBV4-2 and TRBJ2-7; possible D gene TRBD2, 6 bases. Trimming shortened V by 5 bases and J by 5 bases, and 13 bases separated the two germline ends. CDR3 size: 13 residues. Germline CDR1 LGHNA, CDR2 YNFKEQ. Here the CDR3 reads CASSAQGLDEQYF. In DNA, the CDR3 is TGTGCCAGCAGCGCGCAGGGACTGGACGAGCAGTACTTC.

The table lists this clonotype with many counts. The gene calls are TRBV9 and TRBJ2-5; the match to TRBD1 covers 8 bases. After removal of 2 bases from V and 4 bases from J, the junction contained 4 bases not matched to a gene. Germline CDR1 reads SGDLS; CDR2 reads YYNGEE. The CDR3 sequence is 14 residues long. The CDR3 bases are TGTGCCAGCAGCGTTAGACAGGGGCGAGAGACCCAGTACTTC. This encodes CASSVRQGRETQYF.

The table lists this clonotype with many counts. The CDR3 is CASSLGAERTDTQYF. The CDR3 DNA reads as TGTGCCAGCAGCTTAGGGGCAGAACGCACAGATACGCAGTATTTT. This chain uses TRBV7-2 with TRBJ2-3; no firm D call. CDR3 length: 15 residues. CDR1 and CDR2 (germline): SGHTA, FQGNSA. Trimming removed 1 base from V and 1 base from J, with 9 bases in between.

This clonotype was found many times. This sequence may be a read error, since a much larger clone differs from it by one base. CDR3 sequence: CAGSLYTEAFF. For the CDR3, the DNA is TGTGCCGGCAGTTTATACACTGAAGCTTTCTTT. The genes are TRBV28 and TRBJ1-1; unclear D gene. The length of the CDR3 is 11 residues. The germline V gene encodes CDR1 MDHEN and CDR2 SYDVKM. Full variable domain (rest looked up from reference TRBV28 and TRBJ1-1): DVKVTQSSRYLVKRTGEKVFLECVQDMDHENMFWYRQDPGLGLRLIYFSYDVKMKEKGDIPEGYSVSREKKERFSLILESASTNQTSMYLCAGSLYTEAFFGQGTRLTVV.

This clonotype was detected many times. J is TRBJ2-7 and V is TRBV28, with D possibly being TRBD1 (5 bases). CDR3 length: 14 amino acids. CDR1 and CDR2 (germline): MDHEN, SYDVKM. Trimming stripped 2 bases from V and 5 bases from J, with 13 bases between. Here the CDR3 DNA reads TGTGCCAGCAGTTTAAGGGGTAGTCAGGACGAGCAGTACTTC. Its protein is CASSLRGSQDEQYF.

This clonotype came up many times. V usage is TRBV28 and J usage is TRBJ2-1, with no clear D. CDR1 is MDHEN and CDR2 is SYDVKM in the germline V gene. The CDR3 covers 12 residues. Trimming shortened V by 6 bases and J by 4 bases, and 7 bases separated the two germline ends. This CDR3 reads CASRDTYNEQFF. DNA for the CDR3: TGTGCCAGCAGAGACACGTACAATGAGCAGTTCTTC.

Many counts were recorded for this clonotype. The chain links TRBV6-2 or TRBV6-3 to TRBJ2-7; 8 bases are shared with TRBD1. The CDR3 totals 15 residues. Per germline, CDR1 MNHEY and CDR2 SVGEGT. V was pared by 6 bases and J by 1 base, with 8 bases of the junction left unmatched. CDR3 sequence (DNA): TGTGCCAGCAGACAAACAGGGGGGAGATCCTACGAGCAGTACTTC. Translation: CASRQTGGRSYEQYF.

There are many counts of this clonotype. In nucleotides, the CDR3 is TGTGCCACCAGCAGGGAGACACAGGGGACCTCCTACGAGCAGTACTTC. Translation gives CATSRETQGTSYEQYF. The chain employs TRBV15 and TRBJ2-7, with TRBD1 matching over 7 bases. The V segment lost 3 bases and the J segment 0 bases; nucleotides outside the gene matches: 8. The CDR3 runs 16 residues. Germline-derived CDR1 and CDR2 are LNHNV and YYDKDF (reference sequence).